Each of the 27 T cell receptor beta chains below was sequenced from the same sample in a study of T cell repertoires in cytomegalovirus infection. Their antigen targets remain unknown. Each CDR3 protein is one row after TCRdb ran MiXCR on the reads. The repertoire holds about a million distinct CDR3 sequences, with around 30% as singletons. The sequenced sample was cultured CD8+ T cells from PBMCs, obtained from culture after CMV antigen stimulation. All receptors come from a human donor in good health (CMV status not recorded). Some clones in this sample may be carry-over from other donors' samples.

The chain couples TRBV29-1 to TRBJ2-7, with D perhaps assigned TRBD1 or TRBD2 (5 bases each). The V gene lost 4 bases and the J gene lost 4 bases, with 8 bases spanning the gap. CDR1 is SQVTM and CDR2 is ANQGSEA in the germline V gene. CDR3 size: 11 residues. DNA of the CDR3: TGCAGCGTTGGGGACGATTACGAGCAGTACGTC. Translation: CSVGDDYEQYV.

This chain uses TRBV7-3 with TRBJ2-3, with D hard to call. CDR1 and CDR2 (germline): SGHTA, FQGTGA. This CDR3 has 15 amino acids. CDR3 bases: TGTACCAACAGCCCATTAGCTGGGCCGGCAGATACGCAGTATTTT. Translating it yields CTNSPLAGPADTQYF.

This clonotype came up a few times. The rearrangement links TRBV5-6 to TRBJ2-1, with D perhaps assigned TRBD1 or TRBD2 (5 bases each). Trimming took off 2 bases at V and 4 bases at J, with 13 bases between the two ends. Germline assignment: CDR1 SGHDT and CDR2 YYEEEE. The CDR3 runs 15 residues. In DNA, the CDR3 is TGTGCCAGCAGCTTTCAACCGGGACCTTACAATGAGCAGTTCTTC. This encodes CASSFQPGPYNEQFF.

Ten or more counts support this clonotype. CDR3 bases: TGTGCCAGCAGCTTAGAGGGCCGCCCATGGGGCAATCAGCCCCAGCATTTT. This translates into CASSLEGRPWGNQPQHF. V and J are TRBV7-2 and TRBJ1-5, with no clear D. The CDR3 is made up of 17 amino acids. V shed 1 base and J shed 2 bases, with 15 bases lying between them. CDR1 and CDR2 (germline): SGHTA, FQGNSA.

The chain couples TRBV20-1 to TRBJ2-3; a possible D gene is TRBD1 (6 bases). This CDR3 region has 12 residues. The germline V and J ends were trimmed by 7 bases and 0 bases, with 8 bases remaining between them. Germline V gene lookup returns CDR1 DFQATT and CDR2 SNEGSKA (reference sequence). The DNA of the CDR3 is TGCAGTGGGGGGCCTAGCACAGATACGCAGTATTTT. Translation gives CSGGPSTDTQYF.

The rearrangement uses TRBV6-5 and TRBJ1-1; 12 bases agree with TRBD1. The CDR3 is 17 residues long. Germline V gene lookup returns CDR1 MNHEY and CDR2 SVGAGI. Trimming took 6 bases from V and 5 from J; bases not matched to a gene: 13. The CDR3 nucleotides read TGTGCCAGCAGGGGGACGGGGACAGGGGGCGCCAGGACTGAAGCTTTCTTT. This translates into CASRGTGTGGARTEAFF.

This chain links TRBV7-9 with TRBJ1-4, with D possibly TRBD1 on 6 matching bases. Deletions cut 2 bases from V and 7 bases from J, with 20 bases between. This CDR3 has 17 residues. Germline CDR1 SEHNR, CDR2 FQNEAQ (reference sequence). The CDR3 loop is CASSLILRGTVAEKLFF. The CDR3, as DNA: TGTGCCAGCAGCTTAATCCTAAGGGGGACGGTGGCTGAAAAACTGTTTTTT.

This chain links TRBV7-6 with TRBJ1-1, with TRBD1 matching 7 bases. The CDR3 loop spans 16 amino acids. The V gene's germline CDR1 is SGHVS and CDR2 FNYEAQ. The J segment lost 3 bases and the V segment lost 4 bases, leaving 11 bases of the junction unmatched. CDR3 sequence (DNA): TGTGCCAGCAGCTCGCAGCTAGAGGGGGCGTACACTGAAGCTTTCTTT. Translated, it gives CASSSQLEGAYTEAFF.

The chain employs TRBV11-1 and TRBJ1-4, with D perhaps TRBD1 (5 bases). This CDR3 comprises 15 residues. The germline V gene encodes CDR1 SGHAT and CDR2 FQDESV (reference sequence). V gave up 5 bases and J gave up 5 bases, with 15 bases separating them. CDR3 in DNA: TGTGCCAGCAGCCCCCGGGACCGAGAAAATGAAAAACTGTTTTTT. Protein product: CASSPRDRENEKLFF.

Only a few counts were recorded for this clonotype. This rearrangement joins TRBV4-2 to TRBJ2-2; TRBD1 agrees at 8 bases. Germline CDR1 LGHNA, CDR2 YNFKEQ. This CDR3 spans 15 amino acids. J lost 5 bases, V lost 4 bases, and 6 bases had no gene match. The CDR3, as DNA: TGTGCCAGCAGCCGGGGACAGGATAAGACCGGGGAGCTGTTTTTT. Translation gives CASSRGQDKTGELFF.

This clonotype occurred many times. The chain recombines TRBV10-3 with TRBJ1-2, with D unclear. V was trimmed by 7 bases and J by 6 bases, leaving 18 bases between them. In germline, CDR1 is ENHRY, CDR2 SYGVKD. The CDR3 runs to 14 residues. The CDR3 loop reads CAITRAGPSDGYTF. In nucleotides, the CDR3 is TGTGCCATCACCCGAGCGGGTCCCTCGGATGGCTACACCTTC.

This clonotype was seen a few times. The chain uses TRBV6-6 and TRBJ1-2; 7 bases align to TRBD1. V lost 0 bases to trimming and J lost 4 bases; unmatched junction nucleotides: 14. CDR1 MNHNY and CDR2 SVGAGI come from the germline V gene (reference sequence). The CDR3 is made up of 18 amino acids. The CDR3 region has the DNA TGTGCCAGCAGTTACTCGATCGAACAGGGGCTCAGGACCTATGGCTACACCTTC. This translates into CASSYSIEQGLRTYGYTF.

The chain is built from TRBV12-3 or TRBV12-4 and TRBJ1-1; D might be TRBD1 (5 bases). The CDR3 consists of 16 residues. Trimming removed 3 bases from V and 3 bases from J, with 17 bases in between. The DNA of the CDR3 is TGTGCCAGCAGTTTCTCCGTGGCAGGGAGGGACACTGAAGCTTTCTTT. Protein sequence: CASSFSVAGRDTEAFF.

This chain connects TRBV9 to TRBJ1-2; tentative D call: TRBD1 (5 bases). CDR1 and CDR2 (germline): SGDLS, YYNGEE. V was clipped by 3 bases and J by 8 bases, with 17 bases between them. This CDR3 has 14 residues. DNA of the CDR3: TGTGCCAGCAGCGGGACCGGGACCGGGAAGGGCTACACCTTC. It codes for CASSGTGTGKGYTF.

This clonotype was seen a few times. The CDR3, as DNA: TGTGCCAGCAGTCTCCAGACTAGCGGGGTAAGGTCAGATACGCAGTATTTT. Amino acid sequence: CASSLQTSGVRSDTQYF. The chain combines TRBV28 with TRBJ2-3, with 11 nucleotides matching TRBD2. This CDR3 is 17 amino acids long. Germline CDR1 MDHEN, CDR2 SYDVKM. V lost 5 bases, J lost 4 bases, and 11 bases stayed unmatched.

There are many counts of this clonotype. The J gene is TRBJ1-5, the V gene TRBV28; D unresolved. The CDR3 contains 13 residues. The germline CDR1 and CDR2 sequences are MDHEN and SYDVKM. V was shortened by 0 bases and J by 8 bases, with 8 bases between the two germline ends. In DNA form, the CDR3 reads TGTGCCAGCAGTTTATGGTTTGCTAAGCCCCAGCATTTT. As protein: CASSLWFAKPQHF.

V and J are TRBV9 and TRBJ1-1; possibly TRBD1 for D (5 bases). Germline V CDR1 and CDR2: SGDLS, YYNGEE. CDR3 length: 16 amino acids. Between the trimmed V and J ends, which lost 4 bases and 5 bases, there was a span of 21 bases. In DNA, the CDR3 is TGTGCCAGCAGCCCCCCGGGGCGGGGATTGATTACTGAAGCTTTCTTT. This gives the protein CASSPPGRGLITEAFF.

The genes are TRBV19 and TRBJ2-3, with 10 nucleotides matching TRBD2. J lost 0 bases, V lost 6 bases, and 6 bases had no gene match. CDR1 LNHDA and CDR2 SQIVND come from the germline V gene (reference sequence). This CDR3 contains 16 residues. The CDR3 coding sequence is TGTGCCAGTAGGCCGGGACTAGCGCCAAGCACAGATACGCAGTATTTT. Translation gives CASRPGLAPSTDTQYF.

Of note for this clonotype: A much larger clone lies one base from this, so it may be a read error. This rearrangement joins TRBV27 to TRBJ1-5; no clear D gene. The CDR3 spans 12 residues. Germline V gene lookup returns CDR1 MNHEY and CDR2 SMNVEV (reference sequence). The V gene lost 7 bases and the J gene lost 2 bases, with 6 bases spanning the gap. In DNA form, the CDR3 reads TGTGCCAGCATAATGGGCAATCAGCCCCAGCATTTT. It encodes CASIMGNQPQHF.

This clonotype appeared a few times. V gene TRBV14 combines with J gene TRBJ1-2, with D hard to call. Germline V lookup: CDR1 SGHDN, CDR2 FVKESK. V was clipped by 1 base and J by 4 bases, with 10 bases between them. The CDR3 runs to 14 residues. The CDR3 DNA reads as TGTGCCAGCAGCCAAGTTCCGGGGAGCTATGGCTACACCTTC. The encoded protein is CASSQVPGSYGYTF.

Concerning this clonotype itself: A clone one base away is much larger, so this may be a read error. The chain couples TRBV6-6 to TRBJ1-1, with D unresolved. Germline V lookup: CDR1 MNHNY, CDR2 SVGAGI (reference sequence). The CDR3 sequence is 14 residues long. CDR3 protein: CVSSYEGLNTEAFF. In DNA form, the CDR3 reads TGTGTCAGCAGTTACGAGGGCCTGAACACTGAAGCTTTCTTT.

This clonotype has a handful of counts. CDR3 bases: TGTGCCAGCAAAGATCTCAGACTGAACACTGAAGCTTTCTTT. Its protein product is CASKDLRLNTEAFF. V usage is TRBV6-1 and J usage is TRBJ1-1; no clear D. Germline V CDR1 and CDR2: MNHNS, SASEGT. Trimming took off 7 bases at V and 0 bases at J, with 12 bases between the two ends. The CDR3 is 14 residues long.

This clonotype was detected a few times. The V and J genes are TRBV7-9 and TRBJ2-1; D gene uncertain. Trimming took off 7 bases at V and 7 bases at J, with 5 bases between the two ends. The CDR3 has 10 residues. The germline V gene encodes CDR1 SEHNR and CDR2 FQNEAQ (reference sequence). The CDR3 protein is CASIANEQFF. For the CDR3, the DNA is TGTGCCAGCATAGCTAATGAGCAGTTCTTC. The variable domain in full, with the rest retrieved from reference TRBV7-9 and TRBJ2-1, is DTGVSQNPRHKITKRGQNVTFRCDPISEHNRLYWYRQTLGQGPEFLTYFQNEAQLEKSRLLSDRFSAERPKGSFSTLEIQRTEQGDSAMYLCASIANEQFFGPGTRLTVL.

This clonotype was found many times. The V gene is TRBV7-8, the J gene TRBJ1-1; 11 bases are a match to TRBD1. This CDR3 is built from 15 residues. The V and J ends lost 4 bases and 7 bases, in that order; junction bases with no gene match: 8. Germline V gene data show CDR1 as SGHVS and CDR2 as FQNEAQ. Here the CDR3 reads CASSYSGTGGFEAFF. DNA for the CDR3: TGTGCCAGCAGCTACTCCGGGACAGGGGGTTTTGAAGCTTTCTTT.

The chain links TRBV20-1 to TRBJ2-1, with unresolved D. The V and J ends lost 5 bases and 5 bases respectively, with 10 bases between them. Germline V gene data show CDR1 as DFQATT and CDR2 as SNEGSKA (reference sequence). This CDR3 contains 12 residues. The CDR3 nucleotides read TGCAGTGCTTTGGCCAGAGACAATGAGCAGTTCTTC. Translation gives CSALARDNEQFF.

This clonotype was counted between two and nine times. The chain links TRBV19 to TRBJ2-1; 10 positions agree with TRBD1. The junction had 2 bases not matched to a gene; V was cut back by 2 bases and J by 7 bases. The CDR3 consists of 14 residues. Germline V gives CDR1 LNHDA, CDR2 SQIVND (reference sequence). The CDR3 loop reads CASSILGQGNEQFF. CDR3 DNA sequence: TGTGCCAGTAGTATACTGGGACAGGGGAATGAGCAGTTCTTC.

The table lists this clonotype with a few counts. The chain carries TRBV5-4 and TRBJ2-1, with D possibly matching TRBD2 (7 bases). From germline, CDR1 is SGHNT and CDR2 YYREEE (reference sequence). The CDR3 spans 16 residues. Trimming removed 4 bases at V and 7 bases at J, with 21 bases between. CDR3 bases: TGTGCCAGCAGCCCGGAAAACGCGGGGGCTTATAATGAGCAGTTCTTC. This codes for CASSPENAGAYNEQFF.